The rows below give T cell receptor beta chains drawn from one sample of a study of OX40 agonist ivuxolimab in advanced cancers. The protocol was immunoSEQ multiplex PCR, while the TCRdb copy is restricted to in-frame clones and leaves out a portion. This repertoire shows around 40,000 clones, about 82% found once; its top ten account for 21%. The sequenced sample was CD4+ or CD8+ T cells sorted from blood, obtained in a trial of the OX40 agonist ivuxolimab. These receptors came from an adult with an advanced solid tumor such as melanoma, head and neck, liver or kidney cancer. CDR3s include the opening cysteine and the closing phenylalanine or tryptophan. A D gene is named only where the DNA matches it firmly. Size tells how often a clone was seen (once, few, many) or the class of an expanded clone, and some rows leave it out.

d_call	v_call	clone_size	j_call	cdr3_nt	cdr3_aa
-	TRBV11-3	-	TRBJ2-7	TGTGCCAGCAGCCCGACGGTCCAGTCCTACGAGCAGTACTTC	CASSPTVQSYEQYF
-	TRBV7-9	-	TRBJ2-7	TGTGCCAGCAGCCCTCCGGGCCCACAAAACTACGAGCAGTACTTC	CASSPPGPQNYEQYF
TRBD2	TRBV19	-	TRBJ2-7	TGTGCCAGTAGTATAAAGGTAGCGGGGAACCCCTCCTACGAGCAGTACTTC	CASSIKVAGNPSYEQYF
-	TRBV5-4	-	TRBJ2-7	TGTGCCAGCAGCCCCGACACTGCCCAGAGCTCCTACGAGCAGTACTTC	CASSPDTAQSSYEQYF
-	TRBV7-8	once	TRBJ1-3	TGTGCCAGCAGCTTAGGTGGGGCCTCTGGAAACACCATATATTTT	CASSLGGASGNTIYF
-	TRBV5-3	-	TRBJ1-1	TGTGCCAGAAGCTTGGAGCCGTACACTGAAGCTTTCTTT	CARSLEPYTEAFF
TRBD2	TRBV18	-	TRBJ2-5	TGTGCCAGCTCACCACCGAGCGGGGGGTGGAGAGAGACCCAGTACTTC	CASSPPSGGWRETQYF
TRBD2	TRBV7-7	-	TRBJ2-3	TGTGCCAGCAGTCCAGCTCCGGGACTAGCTGATACGCAGTATTTT	CASSPAPGLADTQYF
-	TRBV19	-	TRBJ2-1	TGTGCCAGTAGTGTCAGGGGTCCACACTACAATGAGCAGTTCTTC	CASSVRGPHYNEQFF
-	TRBV27	-	TRBJ2-5	TGTGCCAGCAGGACCGAGGGGCCGGGGACCCAGTACTTC	CASRTEGPGTQYF
-	TRBV30	-	TRBJ1-5	TGTGCCTGGAGCCGCGGGGCTCGAAATCAGCCCCAGCATTTT	CAWSRGARNQPQHF
-	TRBV5-1	-	TRBJ1-4	TGCGCCAGCAGCCCTACAGCAACTAATGAAAAACTGTTTTTT	CASSPTATNEKLFF
TRBD1	TRBV6-1	-	TRBJ2-7	TGTGCCACATGGACAGGTAATTCCTACGAGCAGTACTTC	CATWTGNSYEQYF
-	TRBV18	-	TRBJ2-1	TGTGCCAGCTCACCGTTCCCGAGCGGCTCCTACAATGAGCAGTTCTTC	CASSPFPSGSYNEQFF
TRBD1	TRBV7-2	-	TRBJ2-4	TGTGCCAGCAGCTTAGCGCACAGGGGGGAAGCCAAAAACATTCAGTACTTC	CASSLAHRGEAKNIQYF
TRBD1	TRBV11-1	-	TRBJ2-1	TGTGCCAGCAGACACGACAGGGGGACTCACAATGAGCAGTTCTTC	CASRHDRGTHNEQFF
-	TRBV5-5	once	TRBJ2-3	TGTGCCAGCAGCTATAGCACAGATACGCAGTATTTT	CASSYSTDTQYF
-	TRBV29-1	-	TRBJ1-4	TGCAGCGTGGCCGGGACAAGCATTGAAAAACTGTTTTTT	CSVAGTSIEKLFF
-	TRBV4-3	-	TRBJ2-7	TGCGCCAGCAGCCGAGGCGTAGCGTCAGACGAGCAGTACTTC	CASSRGVASDEQYF
-	TRBV2	once	TRBJ2-7	TGTGCCAGCCACCCGACTTTAAGGAGGGTAAATTTCGAGCAGTACTTC	CASHPTLRRVNFEQYF
TRBD2	TRBV19	once	TRBJ2-7	TGTGCCAGTAGTCTAGCGGGAAACGAGCAGTACTTC	CASSLAGNEQYF
-	TRBV7-2	few	TRBJ1-2	TGTGCCAGCAGCCCCGGGACCGAGGGGGGCTACACCTTC	CASSPGTEGGYTF
TRBD2	TRBV7-2	-	TRBJ2-7	TGTGCCAGCAGCAACTTTGGGACTAGCGGAGCCTACGAGCAGTACTTC	CASSNFGTSGAYEQYF
-	TRBV30	-	TRBJ1-5	TGTGCCTGGAGTCTACAGGGACGTAACCAGCCCCAGCATTTT	CAWSLQGRNQPQHF
-	TRBV28	-	TRBJ1-4	TGTGCCAGCTGGGCCTTTAATGAAAAACTGTTTTTT	CASWAFNEKLFF
TRBD1	TRBV11-2	once	TRBJ1-1	TGTGCCAGCAGCTTATACAGGGGGCTGGGCACTGAAGCTTTCTTT	CASSLYRGLGTEAFF
-	TRBV30	-	TRBJ1-2	TGTGCCTGGAGTCTCAGGAGGGGCTACACCTTC	CAWSLRRGYTF
TRBD1	TRBV2	-	TRBJ2-2	TGTGCCAGCAGAGACTCCGGGACAGCTAACACCGGGGAGCTGTTTTTT	CASRDSGTANTGELFF
TRBD2	TRBV11-2	-	TRBJ2-1	TGTGCCAGCAGTTCTAGCGGGAGGGCCGGGCCCTACAATGAGCAGTTCTTC	CASSSSGRAGPYNEQFF
-	TRBV27	-	TRBJ2-4	TGTGCCAGCAGCCTAGCGTGGACAAACAAAAACATTCAGTACTTC	CASSLAWTNKNIQYF
TRBD1	TRBV5-5	-	TRBJ2-2	TGTGCCAGCAGTTATACAGGGGGCTATGTGGGAAGGGAGCTGTTTTTT	CASSYTGGYVGRELFF